These T cell receptor beta chains were read from a single sample in a study of radiotherapy plus CTLA-4 blockade in lung cancer. Method: immunoSEQ multiplex PCR; TCRdb's copy keeps in-frame clones and lacks some. The sample has some 110,000 clones, just under 80% seen once. Sample: peripheral blood, taken from a patient treated with radiotherapy plus ipilimumab. The receptors derive from a human donor with non-small cell lung cancer who had a partial response to radiotherapy plus ipilimumab. CDR3s include the opening cysteine and the closing phenylalanine or tryptophan. Fields, in order: D gene, clone size, J gene, V gene, CDR3 protein, CDR3 DNA. A D gene is named only where the DNA matches it firmly. For some rows the clone size is stated as once, few or many, or as a class when expanded; others skip it.

d_call: TRBD1
clone_size: .
j_call: TRBJ1-2
v_call: TRBV7-8
cdr3_aa: CASSPSGQGAHGYTF
cdr3_nt: TGTGCCAGCAGCCCAAGCGGACAGGGGGCTCATGGCTACACCTTC

d_call: .
clone_size: .
j_call: TRBJ2-2
v_call: TRBV2
cdr3_aa: CASSGLANTGELFF
cdr3_nt: TGTGCCAGCAGTGGACTCGCGAACACCGGGGAGCTGTTTTTT

d_call: TRBD2
clone_size: few
j_call: TRBJ2-1
v_call: TRBV13
cdr3_aa: CASSLGTSGYNEQFF
cdr3_nt: TGTGCCAGCAGCTTAGGGACTAGCGGCTACAATGAGCAGTTCTTC

d_call: TRBD1
clone_size: .
j_call: TRBJ2-7
v_call: TRBV13
cdr3_aa: CASSYTTGTIRGEQYF
cdr3_nt: TGTGCCAGCAGCTACACGACAGGGACGATTCGAGGCGAGCAGTACTTC

d_call: .
clone_size: .
j_call: TRBJ2-7
v_call: TRBV4-1
cdr3_aa: CASSPPSLSYEQYF
cdr3_nt: TGCGCCAGCAGCCCCCCAAGCTTGTCCTACGAGCAGTACTTC

d_call: .
clone_size: .
j_call: TRBJ1-4
v_call: TRBV6-1
cdr3_aa: CASSERPIGRNERLFF
cdr3_nt: TGTGCCAGCAGTGAAAGGCCGATAGGGAGGAATGAAAGACTGTTTTTT

d_call: TRBD1
clone_size: few
j_call: TRBJ1-1
v_call: TRBV5-1
cdr3_aa: CASSQLQGWAFF
cdr3_nt: TGTGCCAGCAGCCAACTACAGGGGTGGGCTTTCTTT

d_call: TRBD2
clone_size: .
j_call: TRBJ2-3
v_call: TRBV6-5
cdr3_aa: CASSYSWAGEADTQYF
cdr3_nt: TGTGCCAGCAGTTACTCCTGGGCGGGAGAGGCGGATACGCAGTATTTT

d_call: .
clone_size: .
j_call: TRBJ2-3
v_call: TRBV7-2
cdr3_aa: CASNRETTSTDTQYF
cdr3_nt: TGTGCCAGCAACCGAGAGACAACTAGCACAGATACGCAGTATTTT

d_call: .
clone_size: .
j_call: TRBJ1-5
v_call: TRBV2
cdr3_aa: CASGFQGNQPQHF
cdr3_nt: TGTGCCAGCGGTTTTCAGGGCAATCAGCCCCAGCATTTT

d_call: .
clone_size: .
j_call: TRBJ2-3
v_call: TRBV25-1
cdr3_aa: CASSDPLAGQGSPDTQYF
cdr3_nt: TGTGCCAGCAGTGATCCGCTAGCGGGACAGGGGAGCCCAGATACGCAGTATTTT

d_call: TRBD2
clone_size: .
j_call: TRBJ2-1
v_call: TRBV19
cdr3_aa: CASSRTSGVTYNEQFF
cdr3_nt: TGTGCCAGTAGTCGGACTAGCGGGGTGACCTACAATGAGCAGTTCTTC

d_call: TRBD2
clone_size: .
j_call: TRBJ2-7
v_call: TRBV7-2
cdr3_aa: CASSRRASGLSYEQYF
cdr3_nt: TGTGCCAGCAGCCGGCGGGCTAGCGGGCTCTCCTACGAGCAGTACTTC

d_call: .
clone_size: .
j_call: TRBJ1-1
v_call: TRBV9
cdr3_aa: CASSANTGGYTEAFF
cdr3_nt: TGTGCCAGCAGCGCAAACACGGGAGGGTACACTGAAGCTTTCTTT

d_call: .
clone_size: .
j_call: TRBJ2-1
v_call: TRBV18
cdr3_aa: CASSQGRNNEQFF
cdr3_nt: TGTGCCAGCTCACAGGGGCGGAACAATGAGCAGTTCTTC

d_call: .
clone_size: .
j_call: TRBJ1-5
v_call: TRBV11-2
cdr3_aa: CASSRDIRGGDQPQHF
cdr3_nt: TGTGCCAGCAGCCGAGACATCCGGGGGGGAGATCAGCCCCAGCATTTT

d_call: TRBD2
clone_size: .
j_call: TRBJ2-1
v_call: TRBV2
cdr3_aa: CASSGLAGGHNEQFF
cdr3_nt: TGTGCCAGCAGTGGACTAGCGGGAGGGCACAATGAGCAGTTCTTC

d_call: TRBD2
clone_size: .
j_call: TRBJ2-1
v_call: TRBV30
cdr3_aa: CAWSHSNLAGGGDEQFF
cdr3_nt: TGTGCCTGGAGCCACTCAAACTTAGCGGGGGGGGGCGATGAGCAGTTCTTC

d_call: .
clone_size: .
j_call: TRBJ1-2
v_call: TRBV28
cdr3_aa: CASSLRGSYGYTF
cdr3_nt: TGTGCCAGCAGCCTAAGGGGTAGCTATGGCTACACCTTC

d_call: .
clone_size: .
j_call: TRBJ2-3
v_call: TRBV5-1
cdr3_aa: CASSPGTDTQYF
cdr3_nt: TGCGCCAGCAGCCCCGGCACAGATACGCAGTATTTT

d_call: .
clone_size: .
j_call: TRBJ2-7
v_call: TRBV19
cdr3_aa: CASSIALLVSYEQYF
cdr3_nt: TGTGCCAGTAGTATAGCACTCCTGGTCTCCTACGAGCAGTACTTC

d_call: .
clone_size: .
j_call: TRBJ1-5
v_call: TRBV2
cdr3_aa: CASSFFRQVREGQPQHF
cdr3_nt: TGTGCCAGCAGTTTTTTTAGACAGGTTAGGGAGGGTCAGCCCCAGCATTTT

d_call: .
clone_size: .
j_call: TRBJ1-3
v_call: TRBV15
cdr3_aa: CATSRDGGITGNTIYF
cdr3_nt: TGTGCCACCAGCAGAGATGGAGGGATTACTGGAAACACCATATATTTT

d_call: .
clone_size: .
j_call: TRBJ2-7
v_call: TRBV27
cdr3_aa: CASSPMQGGIYEQYF
cdr3_nt: TGTGCCAGCAGTCCCATGCAGGGGGGCATCTACGAGCAGTACTTC

d_call: .
clone_size: .
j_call: TRBJ1-1
v_call: TRBV28
cdr3_aa: CASGAPDTQMNTEAFF
cdr3_nt: TGTGCCAGTGGGGCCCCGGACACCCAGATGAACACTGAAGCTTTCTTT

d_call: .
clone_size: .
j_call: TRBJ1-5
v_call: TRBV28
cdr3_aa: CASSLRTYSNQPQHF
cdr3_nt: TGTGCCAGCAGCCTTCGGACATATAGCAATCAGCCCCAGCATTTT

d_call: TRBD2
clone_size: few
j_call: TRBJ2-1
v_call: TRBV19
cdr3_aa: CASRAGGRGQFF
cdr3_nt: TGTGCCAGTAGAGCGGGAGGTAGGGGGCAGTTCTTC

d_call: .
clone_size: .
j_call: TRBJ1-4
v_call: TRBV7-6
cdr3_aa: CASSLEQGLKLFF
cdr3_nt: TGTGCCAGCAGCTTAGAGCAGGGGTTGAAACTGTTTTTT

d_call: .
clone_size: .
j_call: TRBJ2-3
v_call: TRBV27
cdr3_aa: CASSLRRETDTQYF
cdr3_nt: TGTGCCAGCAGTCTGCGGCGGGAAACAGATACGCAGTATTTT

d_call: .
clone_size: once
j_call: TRBJ1-3
v_call: TRBV28
cdr3_aa: CASSFEYSGNTIYF
cdr3_nt: TGTGCCAGCAGTTTTGAGTACTCTGGAAACACCATATATTTT

d_call: .
clone_size: .
j_call: TRBJ1-5
v_call: TRBV7-9
cdr3_aa: CASSLDSLGSQPQHF
cdr3_nt: TGTGCCAGCAGCTTAGACAGTTTGGGCTCACAGCCCCAGCATTTT

d_call: .
clone_size: once
j_call: TRBJ1-5
v_call: TRBV4-2
cdr3_aa: CASSQSQATANQPQHF
cdr3_nt: TGTGCCAGCAGCCAAAGTCAAGCTACTGCGAATCAGCCCCAGCATTTT

d_call: .
clone_size: .
j_call: TRBJ2-7
v_call: TRBV28
cdr3_aa: CASSFASGQLYEQYF
cdr3_nt: TGTGCCAGCAGTTTTGCAAGCGGGCAGCTCTACGAGCAGTACTTC

d_call: .
clone_size: .
j_call: TRBJ1-3
v_call: TRBV5-5
cdr3_aa: CASSLEEGRNTIYF
cdr3_nt: TGTGCCAGCAGCTTGGAAGAGGGGAGGAACACCATATATTTT

d_call: .
clone_size: .
j_call: TRBJ1-1
v_call: TRBV2
cdr3_aa: CASLTVNTEAFF
cdr3_nt: TGTGCCAGCTTGACAGTGAACACTGAAGCTTTCTTT

d_call: .
clone_size: .
j_call: TRBJ1-3
v_call: TRBV7-2
cdr3_aa: CASSLWAHESGNTIYF
cdr3_nt: TGTGCCAGCAGCTTATGGGCCCATGAGTCTGGAAACACCATATATTTT

d_call: TRBD2
clone_size: .
j_call: TRBJ2-1
v_call: TRBV6-4
cdr3_aa: CASSGNQRETYNEQFF
cdr3_nt: TGTGCCAGCAGTGGGAACCAGCGGGAGACATACAATGAGCAGTTCTTC

d_call: .
clone_size: .
j_call: TRBJ1-3
v_call: TRBV5-1
cdr3_aa: CASSLTEPGNTIYF
cdr3_nt: TGCGCCAGCAGCTTGACAGAACCTGGAAACACCATATATTTT

d_call: TRBD1
clone_size: .
j_call: TRBJ2-1
v_call: TRBV28
cdr3_aa: CASSLEQGAAEQFF
cdr3_nt: TGTGCCAGCAGTTTAGAGCAGGGGGCAGCCGAGCAGTTCTTC

d_call: .
clone_size: few
j_call: TRBJ1-2
v_call: TRBV19
cdr3_aa: CASSFQQGTHYGYTF
cdr3_nt: TGTGCCAGTAGTTTTCAACAGGGTACTCACTATGGCTACACCTTC

d_call: TRBD1
clone_size: few
j_call: TRBJ2-1
v_call: TRBV27
cdr3_aa: CASSSRDRGLVMNNEQFF
cdr3_nt: TGTGCCAGCAGTTCCCGGGACAGGGGTTTAGTGATGAACAATGAGCAGTTCTTC